Below, one T cell receptor beta chain is given with its context. Germline-derived CDR1 and CDR2 are DFQATT and SNEGSKA (reference sequence). V dropped 2 bases and J dropped 5 bases, with 12 bases sitting between them. The CDR3 has 14 residues. TCRdb re-called the RT-PCR reads through MiXCR, storing one row per CDR3 protein. The sample has more than 700,000 distinct CDR3 sequences; roughly 20% are singletons. This record comes from a study of response to subunit inactivated influenza vaccine. The source material was PBMCs from blood, sampled approximately 5 days after vaccination. The clonotype originates from a man between 50 and 59 years old who received an inactivated influenza vaccine. This chain links TRBV20-1 with TRBJ1-4, with a possible D match to TRBD1 (5 bases). In DNA, the CDR3 is TGCAGTGCTAGAAACCGGGACTTCAATGAAAAACTGTTTTTT. Its protein product is CSARNRDFNEKLFF.